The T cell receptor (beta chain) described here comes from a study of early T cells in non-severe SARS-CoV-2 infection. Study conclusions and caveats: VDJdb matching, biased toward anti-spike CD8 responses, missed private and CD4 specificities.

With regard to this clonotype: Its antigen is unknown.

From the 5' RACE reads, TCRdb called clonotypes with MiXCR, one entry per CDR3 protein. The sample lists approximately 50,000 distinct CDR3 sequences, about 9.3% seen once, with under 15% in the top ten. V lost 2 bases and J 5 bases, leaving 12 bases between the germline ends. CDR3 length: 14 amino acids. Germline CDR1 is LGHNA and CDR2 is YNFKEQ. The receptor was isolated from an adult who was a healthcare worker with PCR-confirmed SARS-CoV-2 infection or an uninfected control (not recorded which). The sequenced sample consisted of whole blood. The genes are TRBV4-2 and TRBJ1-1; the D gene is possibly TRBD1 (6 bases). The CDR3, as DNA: TGTGCCAGCAGCCAATCCACAGGGTGGACTGAAGCTTTCTTT. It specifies CASSQSTGWTEAFF.